This T cell receptor beta chain emerged from a study of response to subunit inactivated influenza vaccine (dated 2018 in TCRdb). The study in broad terms: To follow how T cells responded to a trivalent subunit inactivated influenza vaccine, the researchers relied on deep quantitative profiling of the T cell receptor repertoire.

Receptors were amplified or captured by RT-PCR. This sample was sequenced with an Illumina HiSeq 2500. In TCRdb, the public reads were trimmed at Q25 with fastp and aligned with MiXCR, with productive beta chains retained. Here each entry gathers all rows of one CDR3 protein and keeps the most common genes and DNA. This sample comprises about 530,000 distinct CDR3 sequences, 13% of them detected only once. The ten most abundant clones make up approximately 14% of the sample. This clonotype was counted between two and nine times. Its antigen is still unknown. No much larger clonotype is one base removed from it; base qualities were not supplied. In the germline V gene, CDR1 corresponds to SGHRS and CDR2 to YFSETQ. V ends up 7 bases short and J 0 bases short, with an unmatched junction base count of 6. Counted from cysteine to phenylalanine, this CDR3 has 14 amino acids. Of the read, only the CDR3 DNA is kept; its 42 bases are in frame from base 1.

General study outcomes and caveats: It was suggested by the authors that each seasonal influenza vaccination may recruit only a limited number of new T cells.

This specimen's time point label, per the study, means: 45 days after influenza vaccine administration. The clonotype originates from a man aged 50 to 60 who received an inactivated influenza vaccine. Donor details come from another sample of the same person, matched by shared clones. The chain is made from TRBV5-1 and TRBJ1-2, with 7 bases aligning to TRBD1. This sample comprised PBMCs from blood, obtained roughly 48 days after vaccination. The sequenced DNA: TGCGCCAGCGGATACAGGGGCCCTAACTATGGCTACACCTTC. It translates as CASGYRGPNYGYTF.